The clone carrying this TCR beta chain appeared once. What it binds is unknown. Deletions cut 5 bases from V and 7 bases from J, with 18 bases between. Germline V gene sequence: CDR1 SGHTA, CDR2 FQGNSA. The CDR3 loop spans 14 amino acids. Sequenced by immunoSEQ multiplex PCR; TCRdb stores in-frame clones only, minus some. The table includes roughly 100,000 clones, 85% to 95% detected once. This specimen comes from a study of cytomegalovirus exposure and HLA in healthy donors. Background on the study: Per a later analysis, the roughly 690 first-cohort and 120 validation repertoires shared one platform. Notes on the study in general: In a later analysis, first-cohort TCR clusters were found to tend to co-occur in the 90 to 150 validation repertoires.

The sample was PBMCs. The receptor was derived from a woman between 18 and 29 years old in good health and CMV-seronegative. This rearrangement joins TRBV7-2 to TRBJ2-7; possible D gene TRBD1, 8 bases. The CDR3 nucleotides are TGTGCCAGCAGCGGGAGGGACAGGCCGGGGGAGCAGTACTTC. It specifies CASSGRDRPGEQYF.